This T cell receptor (beta chain) was recovered during a study of T cells in localized non-small cell lung cancer. The CDR3 spans 14 residues. V lost 1 base and J 8 bases, leaving 13 bases between the germline ends. Per the germline V gene, CDR1 is SGHAT and CDR2 is FQNNGV. With respect to this clone: Its target is not known.

Overall study findings and caveats: Sequence data derive from only one tumor region, so heterogeneity remains possible. Longer overall survival accompanied higher blood T cell density. Within adjacent lung there appeared a median around 57 of the top 100 tumor clones. In uninvolved adjacent lung, T cell clonality reached its highest value, exceeding tumor.

Assay used: immunoSEQ multiplex PCR; TCRdb lists only in-frame clones, some missing. Of tens of thousands of clones listed, 87% were seen once; the top ten hold 6% to 7%. This sample comprised peripheral blood, obtained before any cancer treatment. The chain is built from TRBV11-2 and TRBJ2-3; no firm D call. The sequence came from a male donor aged 60 or older with stage I lung adenocarcinoma. The CDR3 region has the DNA TGTGCCAGCAGCTTAGTGGTCGGCCCTGGTACGCAGTATTTT. This gives the protein CASSLVVGPGTQYF.